This is a list of T cell receptor beta chains from one sample in a study of blood T cell repertoires in COVID-19. The method was immunoSEQ multiplex PCR; TCRdb's version includes in-frame clones alone and lacks a portion of them. The sample includes 150,000 to 200,000 clones, roughly 84% of them seen just once. Source material: peripheral blood. The origin of the receptors is a woman at least 80 years old with active or convalescent COVID-19. The CDR3 runs from the conserved cysteine through the conserved F or W. Each record gives: V gene, clone size, J gene, CDR3 length, D gene, CDR3 DNA, CDR3 protein. A D gene is named only where the DNA matches it firmly. Clone sizes are given selectively: once, few, many, or a class where the clone is expanded.

v_call: TRBV5-4; clone_size: -; j_call: TRBJ1-1; cdr3_length: 16; d_call: -; cdr3_nt: TGTGCCAGCAGCTTGTATGGTTGGGGAGGGGACACTGAAGCTTTCTTT; cdr3_aa: CASSLYGWGGDTEAFF
v_call: TRBV3-1/TRBV3-2; clone_size: few; j_call: TRBJ1-5; cdr3_length: 17; d_call: TRBD1; cdr3_nt: TGTGCCAGCAGCACCCAAGTGGGGGACAGGAGCAATCAGCCCCAGCATTTT; cdr3_aa: CASSTQVGDRSNQPQHF
v_call: TRBV6-5; clone_size: -; j_call: TRBJ2-5; cdr3_length: 13; d_call: -; cdr3_nt: TGTGCCAGCAGTTACTGGCAGGGATCAACCCAGTACTTC; cdr3_aa: CASSYWQGSTQYF
v_call: TRBV5-1; clone_size: -; j_call: TRBJ1-1; cdr3_length: 13; d_call: -; cdr3_nt: TGCGCCAGCAGCTTGGGACACACTGATGAAGCTTTCTTT; cdr3_aa: CASSLGHTDEAFF
v_call: TRBV24-1; clone_size: -; j_call: TRBJ2-2; cdr3_length: 16; d_call: TRBD1; cdr3_nt: TGTGCCACCCCCACGGGACAGGGGGCGAACACCGGGGAGCTGTTTTTT; cdr3_aa: CATPTGQGANTGELFF
v_call: TRBV19; clone_size: -; j_call: TRBJ1-1; cdr3_length: 14; d_call: -; cdr3_nt: TGTGCCAGTAGTATCTTCTCCAGGGCTGATGAAGCTTTCTTT; cdr3_aa: CASSIFSRADEAFF
v_call: TRBV12-3/TRBV12-4; clone_size: -; j_call: TRBJ2-7; cdr3_length: 13; d_call: TRBD2; cdr3_nt: TGTGCCAGCAGTCCCGGACTAGCGACCGAGCAGTACTTC; cdr3_aa: CASSPGLATEQYF
v_call: TRBV4-1; clone_size: few; j_call: TRBJ1-3; cdr3_length: 16; d_call: TRBD1; cdr3_nt: TGCGCCAGCAGCCAAGACTCGACAGGGGGAAGAAACACCATATATTTT; cdr3_aa: CASSQDSTGGRNTIYF
v_call: TRBV11-3; clone_size: -; j_call: TRBJ2-7; cdr3_length: 11; d_call: -; cdr3_nt: TGTGCCAGCAGCTCATTCTACGAGCAGTACTTC; cdr3_aa: CASSSFYEQYF
v_call: TRBV4-1; clone_size: -; j_call: TRBJ1-2; cdr3_length: 15; d_call: -; cdr3_nt: TGCGCCAGCAGCCAAGACGATGTGGCCGTCCGTGGCTACACCTTC; cdr3_aa: CASSQDDVAVRGYTF
v_call: TRBV11-2; clone_size: few; j_call: TRBJ1-1; cdr3_length: 14; d_call: -; cdr3_nt: TGTGCCAGCAGCTTGCGAGGGGGAGTCACTGAAGCTTTCTTT; cdr3_aa: CASSLRGGVTEAFF
v_call: TRBV4-2; clone_size: -; j_call: TRBJ2-7; cdr3_length: 15; d_call: -; cdr3_nt: TGTGCCAGCAGCCCGGAACAGGCACTAAACTACGAGCAGTACTTC; cdr3_aa: CASSPEQALNYEQYF
v_call: TRBV4-2; clone_size: -; j_call: TRBJ2-5; cdr3_length: 14; d_call: TRBD2; cdr3_nt: TGTGCCAGCAGCCAAGTTCCGGGGGGAGAGACCCAGTACTTC; cdr3_aa: CASSQVPGGETQYF
v_call: TRBV6-5; clone_size: -; j_call: TRBJ2-7; cdr3_length: 15; d_call: -; cdr3_nt: TGTGCCAGCAGCCCCCGGGACTTCTCATCCTACGAGCAGTACTTC; cdr3_aa: CASSPRDFSSYEQYF
v_call: TRBV28; clone_size: -; j_call: TRBJ1-1; cdr3_length: 12; d_call: -; cdr3_nt: TGTGCCAGCACCCCGCGTCCAACTGAAGCTTTCTTT; cdr3_aa: CASTPRPTEAFF
v_call: TRBV5-1; clone_size: -; j_call: TRBJ2-3; cdr3_length: 14; d_call: -; cdr3_nt: TGCGCCAGCAGCTCCGGGACACCTACGGATACGCAGTATTTT; cdr3_aa: CASSSGTPTDTQYF
v_call: TRBV19; clone_size: -; j_call: TRBJ1-2; cdr3_length: 16; d_call: TRBD1; cdr3_nt: TGTGCCAGTAGTATCTTGAGGGACAGGCTTTCCTATGGCTACACCTTC; cdr3_aa: CASSILRDRLSYGYTF
v_call: TRBV27; clone_size: -; j_call: TRBJ2-7; cdr3_length: 15; d_call: TRBD1; cdr3_nt: TGTGCCAGCAGTTTAGGGACAGGGGCAATCTACGAGCAGTACTTC; cdr3_aa: CASSLGTGAIYEQYF
v_call: TRBV6-5; clone_size: -; j_call: TRBJ2-5; cdr3_length: 14; d_call: -; cdr3_nt: TGTGCCAGCAGTTCTTCCCCCGGGCAAGAGACCCAGTACTTC; cdr3_aa: CASSSSPGQETQYF
v_call: TRBV3-1/TRBV3-2; clone_size: -; j_call: TRBJ2-7; cdr3_length: 11; d_call: -; cdr3_nt: TGTGCCCGCCCACAGGGCTACGAGCAGTACTTC; cdr3_aa: CARPQGYEQYF
v_call: TRBV10-3; clone_size: few; j_call: TRBJ1-1; cdr3_length: 13; d_call: -; cdr3_nt: TGTGCCATCACGCCGGGGAAGGGCACTGAAGCTTTCTTT; cdr3_aa: CAITPGKGTEAFF
v_call: TRBV28; clone_size: -; j_call: TRBJ1-2; cdr3_length: 15; d_call: -; cdr3_nt: TGTGCCAGCAGTCAAACAGGCCTCGCTAACTATGGCTACACCTTC; cdr3_aa: CASSQTGLANYGYTF
v_call: TRBV5-1; clone_size: -; j_call: TRBJ2-7; cdr3_length: 13; d_call: -; cdr3_nt: TGCGCCAGCAGTCGGACAGACTCCTACGAGCAGTACTTC; cdr3_aa: CASSRTDSYEQYF
v_call: TRBV27; clone_size: -; j_call: TRBJ2-2; cdr3_length: 14; d_call: -; cdr3_nt: TGTGCCACACACCCGGGATTTAACACCGGGGAGCTGTTTTTT; cdr3_aa: CATHPGFNTGELFF
v_call: TRBV27; clone_size: -; j_call: TRBJ1-1; cdr3_length: 16; d_call: TRBD1; cdr3_nt: TGTGCCAGCAGTTTAGACAGGGGACTTATGAACACTGAAGCTTTCTTT; cdr3_aa: CASSLDRGLMNTEAFF
v_call: TRBV5-5; clone_size: -; j_call: TRBJ1-5; cdr3_length: 14; d_call: -; cdr3_nt: TGTGCCAGCAGCTTAATACAGCCCAATCAGCCCCAGCATTTT; cdr3_aa: CASSLIQPNQPQHF
v_call: TRBV5-1; clone_size: -; j_call: TRBJ1-4; cdr3_length: 15; d_call: -; cdr3_nt: TGCGCCAGCAGCTTAGCTGCCAGGCCTAATGAAAAACTGTTTTTT; cdr3_aa: CASSLAARPNEKLFF
v_call: TRBV4-3; clone_size: -; j_call: TRBJ1-3; cdr3_length: 15; d_call: -; cdr3_nt: TGCGCCAGCAGCCAAGATCTCCAGGGGTGGAACACCATATATTTT; cdr3_aa: CASSQDLQGWNTIYF
v_call: TRBV25-1; clone_size: few; j_call: TRBJ2-5; cdr3_length: 17; d_call: -; cdr3_nt: TGTGCCAGCAGTGACACCGGAGGGGGCCCCATTCAAGAGACCCAGTACTTC; cdr3_aa: CASSDTGGGPIQETQYF
v_call: TRBV18; clone_size: -; j_call: TRBJ2-2; cdr3_length: 20; d_call: TRBD2; cdr3_nt: TGTGCCAGTCACCTCGCCGCGGGGGTTGACAGTTACACGAACACCGGGGAGCTGTTTTTT; cdr3_aa: CASHLAAGVDSYTNTGELFF
v_call: TRBV6-5; clone_size: once; j_call: TRBJ1-1; cdr3_length: 14; d_call: -; cdr3_nt: TGTGCCAGTAACCCCCGGGTTGGGAACACTGAAGCTTTCTTT; cdr3_aa: CASNPRVGNTEAFF
v_call: TRBV24-1; clone_size: -; j_call: TRBJ2-3; cdr3_length: 16; d_call: TRBD1; cdr3_nt: TGTGCCACCAGTGGCAGGGGGCCAACAGGTCTGGATACGCAGTATTTT; cdr3_aa: CATSGRGPTGLDTQYF
v_call: TRBV24-1; clone_size: -; j_call: TRBJ1-2; cdr3_length: 15; d_call: TRBD1; cdr3_nt: TGTGCCACCAGTGACAGAGGGACAGTTTACTATGGCTACACCTTC; cdr3_aa: CATSDRGTVYYGYTF
v_call: TRBV9; clone_size: -; j_call: TRBJ1-5; cdr3_length: 15; d_call: TRBD1; cdr3_nt: TGTGCCAGCAGCCCCCGGACAGGGGAAAATCAGCCCCAGCATTTT; cdr3_aa: CASSPRTGENQPQHF
v_call: TRBV6-2/TRBV6-3; clone_size: -; j_call: TRBJ2-3; cdr3_length: 16; d_call: -; cdr3_nt: TGTGCCAGCAGTTACTCCCGTAGCAAGGGAGCAGATACGCAGTATTTT; cdr3_aa: CASSYSRSKGADTQYF
v_call: TRBV19; clone_size: -; j_call: TRBJ1-4; cdr3_length: 15; d_call: TRBD1; cdr3_nt: TGTGCCAGTAGTATAGCAGGGACAGACTCTGAAAAACTGTTTTTT; cdr3_aa: CASSIAGTDSEKLFF
v_call: TRBV18; clone_size: once; j_call: TRBJ2-3; cdr3_length: 17; d_call: TRBD2; cdr3_nt: TGTGCCAGCTCACCTCGCGTCGGGAGGGGAGGCACAGATACGCAGTATTTT; cdr3_aa: CASSPRVGRGGTDTQYF
v_call: TRBV30; clone_size: -; j_call: TRBJ1-1; cdr3_length: 15; d_call: -; cdr3_nt: TGTGCCTGGTCCTCAGTGGGAGGGGTAAGAACTGAAGCTTTCTTT; cdr3_aa: CAWSSVGGVRTEAFF
v_call: TRBV5-4; clone_size: -; j_call: TRBJ2-6; cdr3_length: 17; d_call: TRBD2; cdr3_nt: TGTGCCAGCAGCTTTAGTGGGAGGGGAGCTGGGGCCAACGTCCTGACTTTC; cdr3_aa: CASSFSGRGAGANVLTF
v_call: TRBV29-1; clone_size: -; j_call: TRBJ1-2; cdr3_length: 15; d_call: TRBD1; cdr3_nt: TGCAGCGTTGAAGATTTCATTGGGACAGCCTATGGCTACACCTTC; cdr3_aa: CSVEDFIGTAYGYTF